This is a list of T cell receptor beta chains from one sample in a study of blood T cell repertoires in COVID-19. The repertoire was sequenced with immunoSEQ multiplex PCR; TCRdb's copy has only in-frame clones and lacks some. The table records just over 650,000 clones, approximately 90% of them present only once. Sequenced sample: peripheral blood. These receptors were obtained from a woman in her late teens or twenties with acute or convalescent COVID-19. CDR3s include the opening cysteine and the closing phenylalanine or tryptophan. A D gene is named only where the DNA matches it firmly. A row's size may be missing; if present it is once, few, many or a size class.

>-|TRBD1|TRBV3-1/TRBV3-2|TRBJ1-1
CASSLGTGIGNTEAFF
TGTGCCAGCAGCCTCGGGACAGGGATAGGTAACACTGAAGCTTTCTTT
>once|-|TRBV9|TRBJ1-1
CASSPRKAGKMGNTEAFF
TGTGCCAGCAGCCCCCGAAAAGCAGGGAAGATGGGGAACACTGAAGCTTTCTTT
>-|-|TRBV5-1|TRBJ2-7
CASRSGDNSYEQYF
TGCGCCAGCAGAAGCGGGGACAACTCCTACGAGCAGTACTTC
>once|-|TRBV20-1|TRBJ1-2
CSARAGGGYTF
TGCAGTGCTAGAGCCGGGGGTGGCTACACCTTC
>few|TRBD1|TRBV5-1|TRBJ2-3
CASSLNRGQSTDTQYF
TGCGCCAGCAGCTTAAACAGGGGGCAGAGCACAGATACGCAGTATTTT
>-|-|TRBV9|TRBJ1-2
CASSVGQGPYDYTF
TGTGCCAGCAGCGTCGGGCAGGGCCCTTATGACTACACCTTC
>-|-|TRBV5-1|TRBJ1-2
CASSLAAGSGYGYTF
TGCGCCAGCAGCTTGGCCGCGGGGAGCGGTTATGGCTACACCTTC
>-|-|TRBV3-1/TRBV3-2|TRBJ1-2
CASSQDHRDGYTF
TGTGCCAGCAGCCAAGATCACAGGGACGGCTACACCTTC
>-|-|TRBV5-6|TRBJ1-1
CASSSTGKNTEAFF
TGTGCCAGCAGCTCGACGGGGAAAAACACTGAAGCTTTCTTT
>-|-|TRBV19|TRBJ1-2
CASTRVSDYGYTF
TGTGCCAGTACCAGGGTTTCGGACTATGGCTACACCTTC
>once|TRBD2|TRBV18|TRBJ2-2
CASSPPGGGLKAGELFF
TGTGCCAGCTCACCACCCGGCGGGGGGCTAAAAGCCGGGGAGCTGTTTTTT
>-|-|TRBV4-1|TRBJ2-6
CASSQDGARSSGANVLTF
TGCGCCAGCAGCCAAGATGGGGCGAGGTCCTCTGGGGCCAACGTCCTGACTTTC
>-|TRBD2|TRBV2|TRBJ2-1
CASSELAGGSNEQFF
TGTGCCAGCAGTGAATTAGCGGGGGGTTCCAATGAGCAGTTCTTC
>-|-|TRBV4-1|TRBJ1-2
CASSQDGGRDYGYTF
TGCGCCAGCAGCCAAGATGGGGGCCGGGACTATGGCTACACCTTC
>once|TRBD1|TRBV7-8|TRBJ1-4
CASSLDRAYRNEKLFF
TGTGCCAGCAGCTTGGACAGGGCGTACAGGAATGAAAAACTGTTTTTT
>-|TRBD1|TRBV5-8|TRBJ1-1
CASNLDRVEAFF
TGTGCCAGCAACCTCGACAGGGTTGAAGCTTTCTTT
>few|-|TRBV2|TRBJ1-5
CASTFQEINQPQHF
TGTGCCAGCACTTTCCAGGAAATCAATCAGCCCCAGCATTTT
>-|TRBD2|TRBV3-1/TRBV3-2|TRBJ2-3
CASSQEVRLAGGPRTDTQYF
TGTGCCAGCAGCCAAGAAGTCAGGTTAGCGGGGGGGCCTCGCACAGATACGCAGTATTTT
>-|TRBD1|TRBV18|TRBJ1-3
CASSLTGGEDSGNTIYF
TGTGCCAGCTCACTGACAGGGGGCGAAGACTCTGGAAACACCATATATTTT
>-|TRBD1|TRBV5-1|TRBJ2-7
CASSPPGTGVYEQYF
TGCGCCAGCAGCCCTCCCGGGACAGGGGTTTACGAGCAGTACTTC
>once|TRBD2|TRBV28|TRBJ2-3
CATRLAQFYTDTQYF
TGTGCCACCCGACTAGCCCAATTTTACACAGATACGCAGTATTTT
>-|TRBD1|TRBV5-1|TRBJ2-1
CASSPGTGGNEQFF
TGCGCCAGCAGCCCCGGGACAGGGGGCAATGAGCAGTTCTTC
>-|-|TRBV7-2|TRBJ1-6
CASSSSGSVNSPLHF
TGTGCCAGCAGCTCCTCCGGGTCTGTTAATTCACCCCTCCACTTT
>-|-|TRBV18|TRBJ1-1
CASSPVQGGGNTEAFF
TGTGCCAGCTCACCGGTTCAGGGTGGCGGGAACACTGAAGCTTTCTTT
>-|-|TRBV9|TRBJ2-3
CASSVTRLDTQYF
TGTGCCAGCAGCGTAACTAGGTTAGATACGCAGTATTTT
>once|-|TRBV4-1|TRBJ1-1
CASSQDPGNTEAFF
TGCGCCAGCAGCCAAGATCCAGGCAACACTGAAGCTTTCTTT
>-|-|TRBV6-1|TRBJ1-2
CASSEAWDNNYGYTF
TGTGCCAGCAGTGAAGCCTGGGACAATAACTATGGCTACACCTTC
>-|-|TRBV2|TRBJ1-5
CASSEARVGDQPQHF
TGTGCCAGCAGTGAAGCGCGGGTTGGGGATCAGCCCCAGCATTTT
>-|TRBD1|TRBV24-1|TRBJ2-3
CATSDAETGGITDTQYF
TGTGCCACCAGTGACGCCGAGACAGGGGGCATCACAGATACGCAGTATTTT
>-|TRBD1|TRBV9|TRBJ1-2
CASSPGTGALYGYTF
TGTGCCAGCAGCCCGGGGACAGGGGCCCTCTATGGCTACACCTTC
>-|-|TRBV9|TRBJ1-6
CASSGLRVEGSPLHF
TGTGCCAGCAGCGGACTTAGGGTTGAGGGTTCACCCCTCCACTTT
>-|TRBD1|TRBV9|TRBJ1-3
CASSPRTGGGLDTIYF
TGTGCCAGCAGCCCCCGGACAGGGGGCGGCTTGGACACCATATATTTT
>-|-|TRBV4-1|TRBJ1-2
CASSQDYGAETGYGYTF
TGCGCCAGCAGCCAAGATTATGGGGCGGAGACAGGCTATGGCTACACCTTC
>-|TRBD1|TRBV5-1|TRBJ1-2
CASSLGTGGNGYTF
TGCGCCAGCAGCTTGGGGACAGGGGGAAATGGCTACACCTTC
>-|-|TRBV27|TRBJ1-5
CASSLKVYGVSNQPQHF
TGTGCCAGCAGTTTAAAGGTCTACGGGGTGAGCAATCAGCCCCAGCATTTT
>-|TRBD1|TRBV28|TRBJ2-7
CASSRPRQGSFYEQYF
TGTGCCAGCAGCCGACCCCGACAGGGGTCCTTCTACGAGCAGTACTTC
>-|TRBD1|TRBV2|TRBJ1-1
CASSAQGKGAAAFF
TGTGCCAGCAGTGCACAGGGAAAGGGGGCTGCAGCTTTCTTT
>-|-|TRBV4-3|TRBJ1-2
CASSQGSADYGYTF
TGCGCCAGCAGCCAAGGGTCCGCAGACTATGGCTACACCTTC
>-|-|TRBV4-3|TRBJ1-2
CASSQLGGGGTAF
TGCGCCAGCAGCCAATTAGGCGGGGGGGGTACGGCCTTC
>-|-|TRBV25-1|TRBJ1-6
CASSEWGRSQSPLHF
TGTGCCAGCAGTGAATGGGGCAGGTCGCAATCACCCCTCCACTTT
>-|TRBD1|TRBV28|TRBJ2-7
CASRGTDLKSSYEQYF
TGTGCCAGCAGAGGGACAGACCTTAAGAGCTCCTACGAGCAGTACTTC
>few|-|TRBV12-2|TRBJ1-3
CASRLGDSYYGNTIYF
TGTGCAAGTCGCTTAGGTGACAGTTATTATGGAAACACCATATATTTT
>-|-|TRBV6-5|TRBJ2-5
CASSYGSGSRETQYF
TGTGCCAGCAGTTACGGGAGCGGGTCCCGTGAGACCCAGTACTTC
>-|-|TRBV7-8|TRBJ1-1
CASSSVPGGRTEAFF
TGTGCCAGCAGCTCAGTACCGGGGGGGCGAACTGAAGCTTTCTTT
>-|-|TRBV3-1/TRBV3-2|TRBJ1-5
CASSPEDPLFQPQHF
TGTGCCAGCAGCCCCGAGGATCCCCTTTTTCAGCCCCAGCATTTT
>-|-|TRBV27|TRBJ1-2
CASSYNGQNYYGYTF
TGTGCCAGCAGTTATAACGGACAAAATTACTATGGCTACACCTTC
>-|TRBD1|TRBV10-3|TRBJ1-2
CAISDTSQGVGGYTF
TGTGCCATCAGTGATACGAGTCAGGGGGTTGGTGGCTACACCTTC
>-|-|TRBV7-9|TRBJ2-2
CASSLPWGGHRAGELFF
TGTGCCAGCAGCTTACCGTGGGGAGGGCACAGGGCCGGGGAGCTGTTTTTT